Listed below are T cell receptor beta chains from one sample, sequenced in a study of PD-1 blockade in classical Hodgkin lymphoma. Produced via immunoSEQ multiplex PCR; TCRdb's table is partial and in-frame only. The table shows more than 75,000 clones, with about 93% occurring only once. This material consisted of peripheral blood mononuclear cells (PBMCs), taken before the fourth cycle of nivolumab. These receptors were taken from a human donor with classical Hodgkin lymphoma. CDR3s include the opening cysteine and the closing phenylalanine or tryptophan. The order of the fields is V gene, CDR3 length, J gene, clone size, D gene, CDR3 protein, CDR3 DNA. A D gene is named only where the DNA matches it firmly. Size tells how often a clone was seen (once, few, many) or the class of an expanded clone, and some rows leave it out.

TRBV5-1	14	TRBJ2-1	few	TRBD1	CASSPPGQRNEQFF	TGCGCCAGCAGCCCTCCGGGACAGAGAAATGAGCAGTTCTTC
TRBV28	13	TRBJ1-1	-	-	CASSSAFGPEAFF	TGTGCCAGCAGTAGTGCATTTGGCCCTGAAGCTTTCTTT
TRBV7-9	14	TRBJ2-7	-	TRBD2	CASSRTSGSVEQYF	TGTGCCAGCAGTCGGACTAGCGGGAGTGTCGAGCAGTACTTC
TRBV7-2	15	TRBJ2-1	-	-	CASSPGGRSYNEQFF	TGTGCCAGCAGCCCGGGGGGCCGGTCCTACAATGAGCAGTTCTTC
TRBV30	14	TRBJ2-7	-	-	CAWSLGRSSYEQYF	TGTGCCTGGAGCCTTGGCAGGTCCTCCTACGAGCAGTACTTC
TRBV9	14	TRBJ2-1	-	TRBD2	CASSARELYNEQFF	TGTGCCAGCAGCGCGCGGGAGCTTTACAATGAGCAGTTCTTC
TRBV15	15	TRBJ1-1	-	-	CATSLHPGTPLGAFF	TGTGCCACCAGCCTACACCCCGGGACACCCTTAGGGGCTTTCTTT
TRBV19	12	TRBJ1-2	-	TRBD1	CAGSGQGPGYTF	TGTGCCGGGTCGGGACAGGGTCCCGGCTACACCTTC
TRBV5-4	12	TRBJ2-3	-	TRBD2	CASRNRGGTQYF	TGTGCCAGTAGAAATCGCGGGGGTACGCAGTATTTT
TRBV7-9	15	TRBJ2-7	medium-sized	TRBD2	CASQKGGGSGYEQYF	TGTGCCAGTCAAAAAGGAGGCGGGAGCGGCTACGAGCAGTACTTC
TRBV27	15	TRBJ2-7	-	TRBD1	CASSPLHTGAYEQYF	TGTGCCAGCAGTCCGCTTCATACAGGGGCCTACGAGCAGTACTTC
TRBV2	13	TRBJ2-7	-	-	CASTLGVWGEQYF	TGTGCCAGCACCCTAGGGGTCTGGGGCGAGCAGTACTTC
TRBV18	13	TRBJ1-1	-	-	CASSPKRDTEAFF	TGTGCCAGCTCACCGAAGAGGGACACTGAAGCTTTCTTT
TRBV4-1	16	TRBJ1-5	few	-	CASSQERAGSNQPQHF	TGCGCCAGCAGCCAAGAGCGGGCAGGATCCAATCAGCCCCAGCATTTT
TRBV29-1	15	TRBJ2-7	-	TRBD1	CSVEVRDREPYEQYF	TGCAGCGTTGAAGTCCGGGACAGGGAGCCCTACGAGCAGTACTTC
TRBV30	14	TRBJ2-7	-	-	CAWTYRGLFGEQYF	TGTGCCTGGACGTATCGGGGTTTGTTTGGCGAGCAGTACTTC
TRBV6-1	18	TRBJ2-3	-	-	CASSELPGLSFGTDTQYF	TGTGCCAGCAGTGAATTACCGGGACTCTCCTTCGGCACAGATACGCAGTATTTT
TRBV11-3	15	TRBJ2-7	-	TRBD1	CASSLGWTGNGEQYF	TGTGCCAGCAGCTTAGGTTGGACAGGGAACGGCGAGCAGTACTTC
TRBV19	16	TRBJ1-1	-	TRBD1	CATYYWTGGGYTEAFF	TGTGCCACTTACTATTGGACAGGGGGCGGTTACACTGAAGCTTTCTTT
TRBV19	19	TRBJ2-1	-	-	CASSMGRRGPENSYNEQFF	TGTGCCAGTAGTATGGGCCGAAGAGGACCGGAGAACTCCTACAATGAGCAGTTCTTC
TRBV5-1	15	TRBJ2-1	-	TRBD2	CASSLGLAADNEQFF	TGCGCCAGCAGCTTGGGACTAGCGGCCGACAATGAGCAGTTCTTC
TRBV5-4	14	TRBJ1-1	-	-	CASSLRREGTEAFF	TGTGCCAGCAGCTTGCGCAGGGAAGGAACTGAAGCTTTCTTT
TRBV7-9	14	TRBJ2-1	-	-	CASSFWQEGNEQFF	TGTGCCAGCAGCTTCTGGCAGGAGGGGAATGAGCAGTTCTTC
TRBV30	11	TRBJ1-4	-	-	CAWGTHEKLFF	TGTGCCTGGGGGACCCATGAAAAACTGTTTTTT
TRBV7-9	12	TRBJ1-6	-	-	CASSLDGSSLHF	TGTGCCAGCAGCTTAGACGGTTCATCCCTCCACTTT
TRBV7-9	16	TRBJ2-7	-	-	CASSLALSGLSYEQYF	TGTGCCAGCAGCTTAGCTTTATCAGGGTTATCCTACGAGCAGTACTTC
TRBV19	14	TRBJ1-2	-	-	CASRRTVLDYGYTF	TGTGCCAGTAGGCGGACAGTGCTCGACTATGGCTACACCTTC
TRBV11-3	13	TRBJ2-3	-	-	CASSPMGTDTQYF	TGTGCCAGCAGCCCTATGGGCACAGATACGCAGTATTTT
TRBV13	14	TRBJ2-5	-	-	CASSLGRDGETQYF	TGTGCCAGCAGCTTAGGCCGTGACGGGGAGACCCAGTACTTC
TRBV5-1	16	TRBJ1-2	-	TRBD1	CASSLGSYGTGDGYTF	TGCGCCAGCAGCTTGGGATCTTACGGGACAGGGGATGGCTACACCTTC
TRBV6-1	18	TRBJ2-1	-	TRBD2	CASSEGLAGAYSYNEQFF	TGTGCCAGCAGTGAAGGACTAGCGGGAGCATACTCCTACAATGAGCAGTTCTTC
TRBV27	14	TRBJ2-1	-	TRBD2	CASSPLAGVREQFF	TGTGCCAGCAGTCCATTAGCGGGAGTCCGAGAGCAGTTCTTC
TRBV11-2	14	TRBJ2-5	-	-	CASSLGDIQETQYF	TGTGCCAGCAGCTTGGGGGATATTCAAGAGACCCAGTACTTC
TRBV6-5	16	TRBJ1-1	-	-	CASSYSPRAANTEAFF	TGTGCCAGCAGTTACTCTCCCAGGGCGGCGAACACTGAAGCTTTCTTT
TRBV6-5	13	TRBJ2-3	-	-	CASSYSRSDTQYF	TGTGCCAGCAGTTACTCGCGGTCAGATACGCAGTATTTT
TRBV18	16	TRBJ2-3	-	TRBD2	CASSTSGTLSTDTQYF	TGTGCCAGCTCGACTAGCGGAACCCTTAGCACAGATACGCAGTATTTT
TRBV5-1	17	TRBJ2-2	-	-	CASSLADQGLTGGELFF	TGCGCCAGCAGCTTGGCGGATCAGGGCCTAACGGGCGGGGAGCTGTTTTTT
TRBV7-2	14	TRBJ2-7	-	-	CASSLFIDSYEQYF	TGTGCCAGCAGCTTATTCATCGACTCCTACGAGCAGTACTTC
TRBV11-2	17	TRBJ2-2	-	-	CASRTGTGVRSAGELFF	TGTGCCAGCAGGACCGGGACGGGTGTGCGGAGCGCCGGGGAGCTGTTTTTT
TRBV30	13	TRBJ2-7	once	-	CAWSEDRLGEQYF	TGTGCCTGGAGTGAAGACAGGCTGGGCGAGCAGTACTTC
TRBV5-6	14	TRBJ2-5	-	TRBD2	CATGLAGGEETQYF	TGTGCCACTGGACTAGCGGGAGGAGAAGAGACCCAGTACTTC